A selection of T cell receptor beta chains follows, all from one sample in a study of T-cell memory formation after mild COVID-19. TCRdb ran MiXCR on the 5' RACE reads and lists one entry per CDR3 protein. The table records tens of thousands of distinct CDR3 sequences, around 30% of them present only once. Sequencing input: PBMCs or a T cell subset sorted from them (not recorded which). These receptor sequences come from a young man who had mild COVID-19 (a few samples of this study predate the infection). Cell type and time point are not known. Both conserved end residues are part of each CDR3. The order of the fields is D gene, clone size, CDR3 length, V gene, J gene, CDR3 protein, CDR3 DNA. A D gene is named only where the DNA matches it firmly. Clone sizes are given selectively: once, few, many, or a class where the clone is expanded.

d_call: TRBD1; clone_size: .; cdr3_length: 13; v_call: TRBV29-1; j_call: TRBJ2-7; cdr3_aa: CSVSGQGTYEQYF; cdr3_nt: TGCAGCGTTTCAGGACAGGGGACCTACGAGCAGTACTTC
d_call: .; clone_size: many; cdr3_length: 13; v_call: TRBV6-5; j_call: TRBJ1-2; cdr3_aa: CASSLVSNGGYTF; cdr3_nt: TGTGCCAGCAGTTTGGTCAGTAATGGTGGCTACACCTTC
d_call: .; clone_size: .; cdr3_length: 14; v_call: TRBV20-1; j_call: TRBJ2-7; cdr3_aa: CSARGLQLSYEQYF; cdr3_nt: TGCAGTGCTAGAGGACTACAACTCTCCTACGAGCAGTACTTC
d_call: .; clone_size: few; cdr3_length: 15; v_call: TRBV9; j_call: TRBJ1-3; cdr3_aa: CASTEGPSSGNTIYF; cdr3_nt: TGTGCCAGCACCGAGGGACCCAGCTCTGGAAACACCATATATTTT
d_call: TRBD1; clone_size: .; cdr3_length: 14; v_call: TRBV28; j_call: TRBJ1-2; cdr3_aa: CASSSWTGSDGYTF; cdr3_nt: TGTGCCAGCAGTTCTTGGACAGGGTCAGATGGCTACACCTTC
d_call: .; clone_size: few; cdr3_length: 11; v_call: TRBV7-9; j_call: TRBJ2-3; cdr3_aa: CASSPLDTQYF; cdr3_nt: TGTGCCAGCAGCCCTCTGGATACGCAGTATTTT
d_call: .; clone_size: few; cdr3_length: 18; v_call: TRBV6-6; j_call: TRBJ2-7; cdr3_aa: CASSYEGRQGPPPYEQYF; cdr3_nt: TGTGCCAGCAGTTACGAAGGACGGCAGGGGCCTCCCCCGTACGAGCAGTACTTC
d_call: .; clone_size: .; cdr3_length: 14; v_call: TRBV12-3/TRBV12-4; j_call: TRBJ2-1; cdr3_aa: CASRQGSSYNEQFF; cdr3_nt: TGTGCCAGCAGACAGGGAAGCTCCTACAATGAGCAGTTCTTC
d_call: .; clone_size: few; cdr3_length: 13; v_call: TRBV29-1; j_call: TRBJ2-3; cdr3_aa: CSVELENTDTQYF; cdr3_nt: TGCAGCGTTGAGTTGGAGAACACAGATACGCAGTATTTT
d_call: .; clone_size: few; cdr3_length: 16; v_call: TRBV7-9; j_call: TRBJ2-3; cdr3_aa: CASNLRPSGGADTQYF; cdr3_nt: TGTGCCAGCAACTTACGGCCCTCCGGGGGAGCAGATACGCAGTATTTT
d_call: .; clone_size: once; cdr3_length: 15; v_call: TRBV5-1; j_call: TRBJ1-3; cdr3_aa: CASSLGTAQGNTIYF; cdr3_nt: TGCGCCAGCAGCTTGGGGACAGCACAAGGAAACACCATATATTTT
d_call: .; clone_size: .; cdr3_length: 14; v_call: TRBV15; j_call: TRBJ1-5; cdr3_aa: CATSRNSINQPQHF; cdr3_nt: TGTGCCACCAGCAGAAACAGTATCAATCAGCCCCAGCATTTT
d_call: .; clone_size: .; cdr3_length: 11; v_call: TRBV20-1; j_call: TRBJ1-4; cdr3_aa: CSARGVGKLFF; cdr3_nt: TGCAGTGCTAGAGGGGTGGGAAAACTGTTTTTT
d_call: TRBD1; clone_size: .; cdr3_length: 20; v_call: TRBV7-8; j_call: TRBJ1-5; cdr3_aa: CASSLGRDRGQFGYNQPQHF; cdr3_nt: TGTGCCAGCAGCTTAGGTCGGGACAGGGGGCAATTTGGTTACAATCAGCCCCAGCATTTT
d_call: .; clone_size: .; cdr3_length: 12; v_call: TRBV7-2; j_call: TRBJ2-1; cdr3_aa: CASSLWSDEQFF; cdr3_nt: TGTGCCAGCAGCTTATGGTCGGACGAGCAGTTCTTC
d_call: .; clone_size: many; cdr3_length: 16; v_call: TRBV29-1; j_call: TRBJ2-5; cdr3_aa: CSVEEGRAGGQETQYF; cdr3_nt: TGCAGCGTTGAAGAGGGCAGAGCCGGGGGCCAAGAGACCCAGTACTTC
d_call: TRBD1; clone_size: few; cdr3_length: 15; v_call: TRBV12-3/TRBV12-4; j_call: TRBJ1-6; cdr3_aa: CASRLRTGGLSPLHF; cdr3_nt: TGTGCCAGCAGACTACGGACAGGCGGTCTTTCGCCCCTCCACTTT
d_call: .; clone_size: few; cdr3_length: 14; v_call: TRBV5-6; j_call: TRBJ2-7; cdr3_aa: CASSAAGSTYEQYF; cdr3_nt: TGTGCCAGCAGCGCGGCCGGGTCCACGTACGAGCAGTACTTC
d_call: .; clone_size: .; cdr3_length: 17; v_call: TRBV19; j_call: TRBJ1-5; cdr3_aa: CASRENPQGARNQPQHF; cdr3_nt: TGTGCCAGTAGAGAAAACCCTCAGGGTGCCCGCAATCAGCCCCAGCATTTT
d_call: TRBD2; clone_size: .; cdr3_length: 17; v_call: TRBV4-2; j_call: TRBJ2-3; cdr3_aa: CASSPSASGGVTDTQYF; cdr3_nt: TGTGCCAGCAGCCCTTCCGCCAGCGGGGGGGTAACAGATACGCAGTATTTT
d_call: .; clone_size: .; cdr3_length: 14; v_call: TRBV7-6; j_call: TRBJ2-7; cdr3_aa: CASSPGRSTYEQYF; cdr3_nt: TGTGCCAGCAGCCCAGGCCGATCCACCTACGAGCAGTACTTC
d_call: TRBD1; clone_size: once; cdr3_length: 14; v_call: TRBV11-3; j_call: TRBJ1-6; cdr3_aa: CASSRGTANSPLHF; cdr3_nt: TGTGCCAGCAGCCGTGGGACAGCCAATTCACCCCTCCACTTT
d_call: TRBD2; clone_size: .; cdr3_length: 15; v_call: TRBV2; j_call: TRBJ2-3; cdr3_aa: CASSARAGESDTQYF; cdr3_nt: TGTGCCAGCAGTGCGCGGGCGGGGGAGTCAGATACGCAGTATTTT
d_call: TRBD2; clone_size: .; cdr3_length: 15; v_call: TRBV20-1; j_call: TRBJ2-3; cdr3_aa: CSARVKGGGTDTQYF; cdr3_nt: TGCAGTGCTAGAGTAAAAGGCGGGGGGACAGATACGCAGTATTTT
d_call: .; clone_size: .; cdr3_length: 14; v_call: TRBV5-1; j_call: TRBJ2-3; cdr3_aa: CASSLHRDTDTQYF; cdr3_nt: TGCGCCAGCAGCCTACACAGGGACACAGATACGCAGTATTTT
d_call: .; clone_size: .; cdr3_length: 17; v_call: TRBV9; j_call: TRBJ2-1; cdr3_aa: CASSVDGSGSSYNEQFF; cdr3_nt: TGTGCCAGCAGCGTAGATGGTTCGGGAAGCTCCTACAATGAGCAGTTCTTC
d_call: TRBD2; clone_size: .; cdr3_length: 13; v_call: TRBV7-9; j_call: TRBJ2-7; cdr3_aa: CASRRTAGDEQYF; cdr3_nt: TGTGCCAGCAGGAGAACGGCGGGGGACGAGCAGTACTTC
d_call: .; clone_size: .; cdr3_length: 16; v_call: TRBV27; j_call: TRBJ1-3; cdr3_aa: CASSLSSGYSGNTIYF; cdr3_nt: TGTGCCAGCAGTTTATCGTCGGGATACTCTGGAAACACCATATATTTT
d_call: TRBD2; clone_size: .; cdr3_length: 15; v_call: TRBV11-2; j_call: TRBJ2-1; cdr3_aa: CASSSGLAGVREQFF; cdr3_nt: TGTGCCAGCAGCTCGGGACTAGCGGGGGTTCGGGAGCAGTTCTTC
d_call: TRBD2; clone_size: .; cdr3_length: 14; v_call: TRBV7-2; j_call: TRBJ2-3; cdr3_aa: CASRGGGSTDTQYF; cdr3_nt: TGTGCCAGCAGAGGCGGGGGAAGCACAGATACGCAGTATTTT
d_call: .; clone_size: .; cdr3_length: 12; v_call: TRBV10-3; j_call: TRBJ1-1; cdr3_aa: CARRGSRTEAFF; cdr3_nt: TGTGCCAGAAGGGGGAGCCGGACTGAAGCTTTCTTT
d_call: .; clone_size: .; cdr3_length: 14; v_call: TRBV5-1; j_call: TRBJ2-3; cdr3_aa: CASSFSVGVDTQYF; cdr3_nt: TGCGCCAGCAGCTTCTCGGTCGGGGTAGATACGCAGTATTTT
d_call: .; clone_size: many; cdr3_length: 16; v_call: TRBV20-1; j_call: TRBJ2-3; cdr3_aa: CSSPHQPGAYTDTQYF; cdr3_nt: TGCAGTTCCCCCCATCAGCCAGGGGCCTACACAGATACGCAGTATTTT
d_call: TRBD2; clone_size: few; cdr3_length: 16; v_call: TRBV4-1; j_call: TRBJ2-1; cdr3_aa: CASSQLGTSTYNEQFF; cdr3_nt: TGCGCCAGCAGCCAACTCGGGACTAGCACCTACAATGAGCAGTTCTTC
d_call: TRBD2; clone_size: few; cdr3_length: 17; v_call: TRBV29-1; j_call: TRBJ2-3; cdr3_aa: CSVEAWTSGGATDTQYF; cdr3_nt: TGCAGCGTTGAAGCTTGGACTAGCGGGGGGGCAACAGATACGCAGTATTTT
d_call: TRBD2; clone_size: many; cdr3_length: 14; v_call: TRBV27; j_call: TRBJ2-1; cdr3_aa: CASSWGRARDEQFF; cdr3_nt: TGTGCCAGCAGTTGGGGGAGGGCGAGGGATGAGCAGTTCTTC
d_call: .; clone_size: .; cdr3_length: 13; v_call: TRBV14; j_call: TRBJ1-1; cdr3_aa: CASSQVAGTEAFF; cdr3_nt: TGTGCCAGCAGCCAAGTTGCCGGCACTGAAGCTTTCTTT
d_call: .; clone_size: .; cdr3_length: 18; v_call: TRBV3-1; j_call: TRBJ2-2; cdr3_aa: CASSPAAGSLANTGELFF; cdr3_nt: TGTGCCAGCAGCCCAGCGGCAGGGTCTCTTGCTAACACCGGGGAGCTGTTTTTT
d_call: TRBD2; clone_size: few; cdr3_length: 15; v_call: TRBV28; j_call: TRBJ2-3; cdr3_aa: CASNSRLADTDTQYF; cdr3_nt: TGTGCCAGCAACTCGAGACTAGCGGACACAGATACGCAGTATTTT
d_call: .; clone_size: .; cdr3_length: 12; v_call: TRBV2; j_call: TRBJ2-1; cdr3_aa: CASITTGAEQFF; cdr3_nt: TGTGCCAGCATTACGACAGGCGCTGAGCAGTTCTTC
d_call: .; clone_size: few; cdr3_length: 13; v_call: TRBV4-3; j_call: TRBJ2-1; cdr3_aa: CASSQDRVYEQFF; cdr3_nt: TGCGCCAGCAGCCAAGATCGAGTATATGAGCAGTTCTTC
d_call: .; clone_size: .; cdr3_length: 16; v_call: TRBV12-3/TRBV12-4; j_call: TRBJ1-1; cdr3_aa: CASSPGTAMMNTEAFF; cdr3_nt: TGTGCCAGCAGTCCCGGGACGGCCATGATGAACACTGAAGCTTTCTTT
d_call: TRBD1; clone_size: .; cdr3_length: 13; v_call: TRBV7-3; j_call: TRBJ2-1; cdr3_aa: CASSLTGGREQFF; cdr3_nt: TGTGCCAGCAGCTTGACAGGGGGCCGTGAGCAGTTCTTC
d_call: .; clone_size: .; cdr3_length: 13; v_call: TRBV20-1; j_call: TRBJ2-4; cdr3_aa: CSARPEGPNIQYF; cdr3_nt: TGCAGTGCTAGACCGGAGGGGCCAAACATTCAGTACTTC
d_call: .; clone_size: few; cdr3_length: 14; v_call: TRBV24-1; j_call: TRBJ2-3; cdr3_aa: CATSGGDLENTQYF; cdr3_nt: TGTGCCACCAGTGGGGGAGACTTGGAGAATACGCAGTATTTT
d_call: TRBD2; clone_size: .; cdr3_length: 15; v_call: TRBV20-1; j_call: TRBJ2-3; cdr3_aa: CSASQRTSGTDTQYF; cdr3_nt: TGCAGTGCTAGCCAAAGAACTAGCGGGACAGATACGCAGTATTTT
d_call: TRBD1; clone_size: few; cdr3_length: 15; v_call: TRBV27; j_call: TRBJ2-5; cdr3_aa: CASRAGTGGEETQYF; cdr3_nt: TGTGCCAGCAGGGCCGGGACAGGGGGCGAAGAGACCCAGTACTTC